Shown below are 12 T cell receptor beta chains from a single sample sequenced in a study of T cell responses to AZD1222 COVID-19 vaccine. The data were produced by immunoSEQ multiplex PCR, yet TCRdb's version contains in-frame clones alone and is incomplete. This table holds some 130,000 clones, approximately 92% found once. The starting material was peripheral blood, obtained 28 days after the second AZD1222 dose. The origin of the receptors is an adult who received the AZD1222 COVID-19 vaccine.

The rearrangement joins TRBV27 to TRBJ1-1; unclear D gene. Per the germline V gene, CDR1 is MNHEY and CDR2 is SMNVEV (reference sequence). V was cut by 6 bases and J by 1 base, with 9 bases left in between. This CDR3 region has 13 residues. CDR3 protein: CASRAAGNTEAFF. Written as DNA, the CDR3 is TGTGCCAGCAGGGCGGCCGGGAACACTGAAGCTTTCTTT.

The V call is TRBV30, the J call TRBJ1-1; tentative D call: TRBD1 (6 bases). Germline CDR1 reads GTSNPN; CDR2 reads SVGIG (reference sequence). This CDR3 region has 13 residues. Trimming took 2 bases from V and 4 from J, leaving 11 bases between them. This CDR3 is CAWSRGVTTEAFF. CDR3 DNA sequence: TGTGCCTGGAGTAGGGGGGTGACCACTGAAGCTTTCTTT.

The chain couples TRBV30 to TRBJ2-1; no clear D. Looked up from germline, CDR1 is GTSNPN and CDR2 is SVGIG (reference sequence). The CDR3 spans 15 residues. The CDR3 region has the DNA TGTGCTTGGGCCGGCCGCCCCAAGCCCTACAATGAGCAGTTCTTC. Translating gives CAWAGRPKPYNEQFF.

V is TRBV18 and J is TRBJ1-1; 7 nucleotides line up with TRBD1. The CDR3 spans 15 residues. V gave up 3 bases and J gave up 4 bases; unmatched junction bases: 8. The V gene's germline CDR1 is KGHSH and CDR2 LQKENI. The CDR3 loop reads CASSPQGGFGTEAFF. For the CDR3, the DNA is TGTGCCAGCTCACCCCAGGGGGGGTTTGGCACTGAAGCTTTCTTT.

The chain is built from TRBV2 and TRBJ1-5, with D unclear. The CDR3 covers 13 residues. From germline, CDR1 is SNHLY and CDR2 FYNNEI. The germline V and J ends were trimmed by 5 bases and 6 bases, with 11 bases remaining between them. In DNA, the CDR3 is TGTGCCAGCAGTTGGGGTTGGCGTCAGCCCCAGCATTTT. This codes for CASSWGWRQPQHF.

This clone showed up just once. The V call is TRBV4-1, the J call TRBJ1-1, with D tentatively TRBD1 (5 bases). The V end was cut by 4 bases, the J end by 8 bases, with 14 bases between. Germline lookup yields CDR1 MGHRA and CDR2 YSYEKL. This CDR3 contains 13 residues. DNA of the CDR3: TGCGCCAGCAGCCCTGTGGGGGGAAACGAAGCTTTCTTT. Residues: CASSPVGGNEAFF.

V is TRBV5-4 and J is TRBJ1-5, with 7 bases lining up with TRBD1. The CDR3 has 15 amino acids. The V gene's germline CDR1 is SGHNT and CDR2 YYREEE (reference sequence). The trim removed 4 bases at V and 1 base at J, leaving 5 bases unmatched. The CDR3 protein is CASSPGTDSNQPQHF. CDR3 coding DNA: TGTGCCAGCAGCCCCGGGACAGACAGCAATCAGCCCCAGCATTTT.

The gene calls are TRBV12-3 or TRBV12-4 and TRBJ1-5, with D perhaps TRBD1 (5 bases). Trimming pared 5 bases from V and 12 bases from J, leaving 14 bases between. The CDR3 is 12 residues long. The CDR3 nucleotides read TGTGCCAGCAGTCCAAAGGACATCCGCCAGCATTTT. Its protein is CASSPKDIRQHF.

The DNA for the CDR3 is TGTGCCAGCAGTTTTATACGAACCGGGGAGCTGTTTTTT. It yields the protein CASSFIRTGELFF. The genes are TRBV27 and TRBJ2-2, with D hard to call. Trimming shortened V by 3 bases and J by 5 bases, and 7 bases separated the two germline ends. CDR1 is MNHEY and CDR2 is SMNVEV in the germline V gene (reference sequence). The CDR3 contains 13 residues.

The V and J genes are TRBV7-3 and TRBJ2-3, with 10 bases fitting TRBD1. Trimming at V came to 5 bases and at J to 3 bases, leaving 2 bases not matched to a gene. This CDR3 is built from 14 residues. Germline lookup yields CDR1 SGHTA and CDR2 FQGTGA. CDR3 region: CASSPGQGTDTQYF. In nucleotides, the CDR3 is TGTGCCAGCAGCCCGGGACAGGGGACAGATACGCAGTATTTT.

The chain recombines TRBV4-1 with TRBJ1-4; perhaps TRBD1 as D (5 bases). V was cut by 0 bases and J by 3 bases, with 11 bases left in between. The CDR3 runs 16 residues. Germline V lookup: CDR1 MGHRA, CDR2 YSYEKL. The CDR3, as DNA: TGCGCCAGCAGCCAAGAAGCAGCGGGACCTAATGAAAAACTGTTTTTT. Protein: CASSQEAAGPNEKLFF.

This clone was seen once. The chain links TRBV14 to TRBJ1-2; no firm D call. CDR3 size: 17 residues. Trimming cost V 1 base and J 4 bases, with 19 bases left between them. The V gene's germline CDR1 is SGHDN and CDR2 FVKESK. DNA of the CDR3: TGTGCCAGCAGCCAAGGAAGTGATCTTATCCAACTCTATGGCTACACCTTC. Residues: CASSQGSDLIQLYGYTF.